This TCR beta chain was sequenced for a study of OX40 agonist ivuxolimab in advanced cancers. Regarding the study in general: Ivuxolimab was an agonistic, fully human IgG2 monoclonal antibody directed against OX40 (CD134), a costimulatory receptor. The paper describes the monotherapy dose-escalation part (N of about 52 patients) of the phase I trial of ivuxolimab. Intravenous ivuxolimab was administered to patients every 2 weeks at six dose levels: 0.01, 0.1, 0.3, 1.5, 3 and 10 mg/kg. Prior anti-PD-1, anti-PD-L1 or anti-CTLA-4 therapy was permitted, and approximately 41% of dose-escalation patients had received checkpoint inhibitors. The point of sequencing TCRbeta in the periphery was to test whether ivuxolimab changed TCR sequence diversity and drove clonal T-cell expansion. Of the 50 to 55 dose-escalation patients, hepatocellular carcinoma was present in about 20, melanoma in approximately 15, renal cell carcinoma in 9 and head and neck cancer in 9. Partial responses occurred in three dose-escalation patients: two with cutaneous melanoma and one with hepatocellular carcinoma. The dose-escalation cohort was roughly 83% male with a mean age of about 65 years, ranging from 23 to 79.

Patients with a history of autoimmune disease or receiving systemic immunosuppression were excluded from the trial. Peripheral blood for TCR sequencing was collected from all dose cohorts at baseline, on cycle 4 day 1, and on cycle 7 day 1. Samples came from an open-label, multicenter, first-in-human phase I dose-escalation trial of ivuxolimab. The trial enrolled adults with locally advanced or metastatic head and neck squamous cell, hepatocellular, melanoma or renal cell carcinoma. Before TCR sequencing, CD4+ T cells and CD8+ T cells were sorted from peripheral blood as separate populations. V is cut back by 5 bases and J by 5 bases, with 10 bases in the junction unmatched. The CDR3 starts with the cysteine, ends with the phenylalanine, and has 15 residues. Only the CDR3 region is kept as DNA, spanning 45 bases read in frame from base 1. CDR1 and CDR2, per the germline V gene, are SGHTA and FQGNSA.

On this clone: This clone's antigen is unknown. No much larger clonotype is one base removed from it; base qualities were not supplied.

For sequencing of the TCRbeta CDR3 region, genomic DNA was extracted from the sorted cells. The immunoSEQ Assay was used to sequence the TCRbeta CDR3 regions. TCRdb's version of the immuneACCESS table is confined to in-frame rearrangements and falls short of the full clone set. An unresolved V gene accounts for under half of the shortfall where checked; the remainder is of unknown origin. This sample gives about 88,000 clones in total; approximately 87% of them show up just once. The ten largest account for around 1.5% of the sample. General findings and caveats noted by the study authors: Which antigens the clonally expanded peripheral T cells were specific for was not determined. At doses from 0.1 to 3.0 mg/kg, clonal expansion was seen in both CD4+ and CD8+ blood T cells between baseline and week 6. Low levels of normalized T-cell clonal expansion were also seen in some nonresponding patients. On average, CD8+ T cells showed more expanded clones than CD4+ T cells after ivuxolimab. In partial responders in the 0.1-3.0 mg/kg groups, normalized peripheral clonal expansion was found to be among the lowest, especially among CD8+ T cells.

The chain is assembled from TRBV7-2 and TRBJ1-1; the central 8 bases match TRBD1. The origin of this receptor is an adult with an advanced solid tumor such as melanoma, head and neck, liver or kidney cancer. Source: CD4+ or CD8+ T cells sorted from blood, taken in a trial of the OX40 agonist ivuxolimab. The CDR3 protein is CASSRPGGAGTEAFF. The nucleotide sequence is TGTGCCAGCAGCCGCCCAGGGGGCGCAGGGACTGAAGCTTTCTTT.